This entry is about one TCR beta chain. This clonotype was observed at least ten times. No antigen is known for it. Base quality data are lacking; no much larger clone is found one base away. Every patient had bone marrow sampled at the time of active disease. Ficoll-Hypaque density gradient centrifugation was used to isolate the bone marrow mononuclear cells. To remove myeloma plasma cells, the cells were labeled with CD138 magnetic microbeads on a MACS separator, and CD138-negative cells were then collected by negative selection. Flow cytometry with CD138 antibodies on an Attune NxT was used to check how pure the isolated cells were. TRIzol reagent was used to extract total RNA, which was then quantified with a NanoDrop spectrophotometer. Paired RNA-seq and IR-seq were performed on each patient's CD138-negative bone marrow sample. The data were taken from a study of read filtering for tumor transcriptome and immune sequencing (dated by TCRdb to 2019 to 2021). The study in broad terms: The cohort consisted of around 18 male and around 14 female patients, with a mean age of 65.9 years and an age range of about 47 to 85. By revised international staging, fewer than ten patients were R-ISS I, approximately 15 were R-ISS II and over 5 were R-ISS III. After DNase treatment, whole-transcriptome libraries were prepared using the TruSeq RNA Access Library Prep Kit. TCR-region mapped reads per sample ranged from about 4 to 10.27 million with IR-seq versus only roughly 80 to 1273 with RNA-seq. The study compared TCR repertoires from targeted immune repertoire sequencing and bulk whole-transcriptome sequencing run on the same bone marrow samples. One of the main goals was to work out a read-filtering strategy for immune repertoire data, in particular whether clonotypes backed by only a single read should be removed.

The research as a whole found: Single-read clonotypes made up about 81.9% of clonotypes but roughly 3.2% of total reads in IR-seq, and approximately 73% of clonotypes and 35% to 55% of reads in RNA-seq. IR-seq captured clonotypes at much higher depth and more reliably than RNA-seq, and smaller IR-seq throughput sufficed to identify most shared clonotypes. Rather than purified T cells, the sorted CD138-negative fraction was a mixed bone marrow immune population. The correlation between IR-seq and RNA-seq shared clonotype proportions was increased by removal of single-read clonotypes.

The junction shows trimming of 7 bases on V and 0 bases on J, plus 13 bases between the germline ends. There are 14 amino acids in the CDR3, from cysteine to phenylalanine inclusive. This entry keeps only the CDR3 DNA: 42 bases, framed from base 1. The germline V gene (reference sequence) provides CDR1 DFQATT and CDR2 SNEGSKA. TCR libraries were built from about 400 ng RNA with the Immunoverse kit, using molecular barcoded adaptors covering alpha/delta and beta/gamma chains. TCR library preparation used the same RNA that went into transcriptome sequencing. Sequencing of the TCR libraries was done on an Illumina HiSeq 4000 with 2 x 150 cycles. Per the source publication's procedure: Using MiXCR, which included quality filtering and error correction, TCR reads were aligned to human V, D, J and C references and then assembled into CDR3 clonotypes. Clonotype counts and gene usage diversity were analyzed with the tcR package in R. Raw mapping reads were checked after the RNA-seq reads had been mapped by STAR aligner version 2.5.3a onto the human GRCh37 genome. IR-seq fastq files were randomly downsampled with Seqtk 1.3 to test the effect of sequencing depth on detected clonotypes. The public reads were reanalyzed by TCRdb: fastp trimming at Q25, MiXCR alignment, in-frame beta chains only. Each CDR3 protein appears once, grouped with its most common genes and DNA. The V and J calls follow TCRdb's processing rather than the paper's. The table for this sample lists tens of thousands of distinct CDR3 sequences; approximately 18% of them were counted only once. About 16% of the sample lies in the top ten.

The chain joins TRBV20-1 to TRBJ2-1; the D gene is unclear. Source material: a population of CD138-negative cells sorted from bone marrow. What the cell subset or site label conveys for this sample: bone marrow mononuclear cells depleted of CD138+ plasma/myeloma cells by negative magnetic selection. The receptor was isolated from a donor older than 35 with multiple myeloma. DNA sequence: TGCAGTGGGTCGGATCCCTTCTCCTACAATGAGCAGTTCTTC. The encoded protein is CSGSDPFSYNEQFF.